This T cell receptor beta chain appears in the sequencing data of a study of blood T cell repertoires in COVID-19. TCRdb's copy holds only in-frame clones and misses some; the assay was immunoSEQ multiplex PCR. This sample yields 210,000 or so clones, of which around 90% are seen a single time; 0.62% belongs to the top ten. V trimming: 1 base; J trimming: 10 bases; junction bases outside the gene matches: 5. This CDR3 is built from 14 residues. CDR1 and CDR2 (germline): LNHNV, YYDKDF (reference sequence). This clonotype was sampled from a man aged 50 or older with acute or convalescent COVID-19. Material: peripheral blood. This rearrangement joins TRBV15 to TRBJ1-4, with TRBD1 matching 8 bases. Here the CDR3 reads CATSRGGQGAKLFF. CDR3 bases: TGTGCCACCAGCAGAGGAGGACAGGGAGCAAAACTGTTTTTT.